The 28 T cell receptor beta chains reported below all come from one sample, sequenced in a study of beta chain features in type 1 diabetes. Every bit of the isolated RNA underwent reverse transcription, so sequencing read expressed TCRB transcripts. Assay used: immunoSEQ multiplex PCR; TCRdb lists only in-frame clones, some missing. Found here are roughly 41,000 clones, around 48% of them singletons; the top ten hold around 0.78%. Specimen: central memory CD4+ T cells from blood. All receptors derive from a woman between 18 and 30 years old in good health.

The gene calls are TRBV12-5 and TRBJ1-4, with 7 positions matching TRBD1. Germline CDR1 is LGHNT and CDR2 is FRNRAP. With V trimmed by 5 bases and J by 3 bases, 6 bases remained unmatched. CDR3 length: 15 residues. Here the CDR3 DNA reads TGTGCTAGTGGTACCGGGACAGTGGCTAATGAAAAACTGTTTTTT. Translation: CASGTGTVANEKLFF.

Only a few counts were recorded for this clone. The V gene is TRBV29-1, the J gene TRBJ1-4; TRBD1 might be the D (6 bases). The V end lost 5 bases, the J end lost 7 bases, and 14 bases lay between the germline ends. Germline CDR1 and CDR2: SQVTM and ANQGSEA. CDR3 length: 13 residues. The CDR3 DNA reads TGCAGCGTTCATGCAGGGGAAGGTGAAAAACTGTTTTTT. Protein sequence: CSVHAGEGEKLFF.

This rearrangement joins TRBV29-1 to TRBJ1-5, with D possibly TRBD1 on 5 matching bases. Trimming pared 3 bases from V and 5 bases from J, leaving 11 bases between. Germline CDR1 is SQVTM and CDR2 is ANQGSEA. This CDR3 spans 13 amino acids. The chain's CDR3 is CSVEEGRDQPQHF. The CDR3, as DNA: TGCAGCGTTGAGGAGGGACGGGATCAGCCCCAGCATTTT.

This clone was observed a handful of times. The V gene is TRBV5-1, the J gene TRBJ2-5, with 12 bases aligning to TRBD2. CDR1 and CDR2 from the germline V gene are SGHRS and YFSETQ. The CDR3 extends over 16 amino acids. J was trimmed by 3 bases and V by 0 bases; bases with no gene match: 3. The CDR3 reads CASSLEASGGEETQYF. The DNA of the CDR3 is TGCGCCAGCAGCTTGGAAGCTAGCGGGGGGGAAGAGACCCAGTACTTC.

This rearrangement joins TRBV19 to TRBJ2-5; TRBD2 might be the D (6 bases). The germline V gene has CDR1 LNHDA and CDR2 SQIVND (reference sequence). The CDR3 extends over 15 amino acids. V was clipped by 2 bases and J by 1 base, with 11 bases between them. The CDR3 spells CASSISGQGQETQYF. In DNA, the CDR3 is TGTGCCAGTAGTATAAGCGGGCAGGGCCAAGAGACCCAGTACTTC.

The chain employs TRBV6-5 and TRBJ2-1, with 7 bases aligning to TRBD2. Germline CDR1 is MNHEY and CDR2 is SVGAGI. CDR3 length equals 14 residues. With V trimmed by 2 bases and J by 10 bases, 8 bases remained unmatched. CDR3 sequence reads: CASSYIGGSREQFF. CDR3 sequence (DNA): TGTGCCAGCAGTTACATCGGCGGGAGCAGGGAGCAGTTCTTC.

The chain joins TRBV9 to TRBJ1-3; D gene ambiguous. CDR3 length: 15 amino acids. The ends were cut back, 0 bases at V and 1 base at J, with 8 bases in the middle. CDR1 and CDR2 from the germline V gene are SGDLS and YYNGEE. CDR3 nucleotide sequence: TGTGCCAGCAGCGTAGATTCGGTTTCTGGAAACACCATATATTTT. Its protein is CASSVDSVSGNTIYF.

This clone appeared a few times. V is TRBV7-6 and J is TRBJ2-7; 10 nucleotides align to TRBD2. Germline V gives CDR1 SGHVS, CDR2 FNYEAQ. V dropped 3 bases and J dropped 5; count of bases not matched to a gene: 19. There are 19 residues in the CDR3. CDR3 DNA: TGTGCCAGCAGCTTGCGGGACCGCCGCGCTAGCGGGAGTCATAACGAGCAGTACTTC. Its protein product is CASSLRDRRASGSHNEQYF.

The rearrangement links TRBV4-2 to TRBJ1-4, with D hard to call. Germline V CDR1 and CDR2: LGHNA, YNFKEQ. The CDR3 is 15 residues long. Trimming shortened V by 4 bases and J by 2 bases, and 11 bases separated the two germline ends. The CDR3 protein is CASSPGGETNEKLFF. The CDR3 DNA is TGTGCCAGCAGCCCAGGTGGCGAGACTAATGAAAAACTGTTTTTT.

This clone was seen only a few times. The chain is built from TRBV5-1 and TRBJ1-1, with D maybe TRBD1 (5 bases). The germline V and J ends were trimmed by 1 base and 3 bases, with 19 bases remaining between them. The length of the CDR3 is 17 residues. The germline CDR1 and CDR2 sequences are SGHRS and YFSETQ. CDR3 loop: CASSLNLVSRGDTEAFF. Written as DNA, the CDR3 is TGCGCCAGCAGCTTGAACCTGGTCTCTAGGGGCGACACTGAAGCTTTCTTT.

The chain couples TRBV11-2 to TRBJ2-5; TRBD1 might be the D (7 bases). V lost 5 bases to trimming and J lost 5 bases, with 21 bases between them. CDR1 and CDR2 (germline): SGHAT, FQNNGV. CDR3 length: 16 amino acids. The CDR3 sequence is CASSPAGQPFTETQYF. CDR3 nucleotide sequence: TGTGCCAGCAGCCCCGCGGGACAGCCTTTCACGGAGACCCAGTACTTC.

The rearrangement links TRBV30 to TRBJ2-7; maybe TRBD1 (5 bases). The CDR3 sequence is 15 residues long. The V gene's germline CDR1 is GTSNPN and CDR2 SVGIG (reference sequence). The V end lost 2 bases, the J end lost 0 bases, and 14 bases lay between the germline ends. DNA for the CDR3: TGTGCCTGGAGTAAGGGCCAGGGCGACTCCTACGAGCAGTACTTC. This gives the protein CAWSKGQGDSYEQYF.

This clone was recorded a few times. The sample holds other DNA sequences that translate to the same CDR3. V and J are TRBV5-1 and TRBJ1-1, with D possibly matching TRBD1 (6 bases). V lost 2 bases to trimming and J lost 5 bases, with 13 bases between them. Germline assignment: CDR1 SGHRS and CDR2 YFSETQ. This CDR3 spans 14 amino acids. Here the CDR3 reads CASSFGGVGTEAFF. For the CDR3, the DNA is TGCGCCAGCAGCTTTGGGGGCGTAGGGACTGAAGCTTTCTTT.

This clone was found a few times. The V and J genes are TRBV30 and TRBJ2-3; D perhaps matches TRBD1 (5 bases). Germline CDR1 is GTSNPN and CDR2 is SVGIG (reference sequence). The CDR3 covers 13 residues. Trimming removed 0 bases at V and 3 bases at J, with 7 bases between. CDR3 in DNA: TGTGCCTGGAGTGTACAGGAGACAGATACGCAGTATTTT. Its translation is CAWSVQETDTQYF. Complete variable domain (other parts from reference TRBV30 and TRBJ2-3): SQTIHQWPATLVQPVGSPLSLECTVEGTSNPNLYWYRQAAGRGLQLLFYSVGIGQISSEVPQNLSASRPQDRQFILSSKKLLLSDSGFYLCAWSVQETDTQYFGPGTRLTVL.

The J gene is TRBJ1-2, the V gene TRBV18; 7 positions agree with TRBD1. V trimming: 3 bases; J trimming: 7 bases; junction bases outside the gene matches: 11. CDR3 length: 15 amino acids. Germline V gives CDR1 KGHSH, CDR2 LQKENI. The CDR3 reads CASSPTGTVERGYTF. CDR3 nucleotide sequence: TGTGCCAGCTCACCGACCGGGACAGTCGAACGTGGCTACACCTTC.

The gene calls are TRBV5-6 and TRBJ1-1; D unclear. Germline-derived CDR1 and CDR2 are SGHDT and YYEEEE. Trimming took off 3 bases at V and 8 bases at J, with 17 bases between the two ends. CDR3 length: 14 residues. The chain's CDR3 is CASSYDSRRMEAFF. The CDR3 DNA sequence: TGTGCCAGCAGCTACGATTCGCGGCGGATGGAAGCTTTCTTT.

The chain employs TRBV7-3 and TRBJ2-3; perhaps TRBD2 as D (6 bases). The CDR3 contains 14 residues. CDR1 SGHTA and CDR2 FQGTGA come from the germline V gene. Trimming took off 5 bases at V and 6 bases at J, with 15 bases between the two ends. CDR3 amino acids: CASSPPDRGDTQYF. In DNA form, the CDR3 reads TGTGCCAGCAGCCCACCGGACCGGGGGGATACGCAGTATTTT.

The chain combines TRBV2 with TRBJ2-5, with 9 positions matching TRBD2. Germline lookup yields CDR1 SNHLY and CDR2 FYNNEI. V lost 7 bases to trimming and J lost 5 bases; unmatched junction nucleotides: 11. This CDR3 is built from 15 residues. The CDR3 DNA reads TGTGCCAGCACCCCGACTAGCGGCCTCGTGGAGACCCAGTACTTC. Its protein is CASTPTSGLVETQYF. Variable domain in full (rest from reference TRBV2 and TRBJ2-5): EPEVTQTPSHQVTQMGQEVILRCVPISNHLYFYWYRQILGQKVEFLVSFYNNEISEKSEIFDDQFSVERPDGSNFTLKIRSTKLEDSAMYFCASTPTSGLVETQYFGPGTRLLVL.

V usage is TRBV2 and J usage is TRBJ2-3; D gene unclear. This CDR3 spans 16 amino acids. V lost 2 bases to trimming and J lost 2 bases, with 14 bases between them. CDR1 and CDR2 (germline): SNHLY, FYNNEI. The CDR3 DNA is TGTGCCAGCAGTGAACGCGCCTACCTAGACACAGATACGCAGTATTTT. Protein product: CASSERAYLDTDTQYF.

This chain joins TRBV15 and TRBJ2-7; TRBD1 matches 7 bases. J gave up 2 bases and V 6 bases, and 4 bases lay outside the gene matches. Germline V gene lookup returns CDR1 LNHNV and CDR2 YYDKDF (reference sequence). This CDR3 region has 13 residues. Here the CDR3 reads CATSRDSTYEQYF. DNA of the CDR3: TGTGCCACCAGTAGGGACAGTACCTACGAGCAGTACTTC.

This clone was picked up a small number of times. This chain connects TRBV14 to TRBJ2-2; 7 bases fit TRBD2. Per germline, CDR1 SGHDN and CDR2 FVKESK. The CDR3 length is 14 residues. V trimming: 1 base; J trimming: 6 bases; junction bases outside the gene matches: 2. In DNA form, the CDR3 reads TGTGCCAGCAGCCAAGCAGCGGGGTCCGGGGAGCTGTTTTTT. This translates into CASSQAAGSGELFF.

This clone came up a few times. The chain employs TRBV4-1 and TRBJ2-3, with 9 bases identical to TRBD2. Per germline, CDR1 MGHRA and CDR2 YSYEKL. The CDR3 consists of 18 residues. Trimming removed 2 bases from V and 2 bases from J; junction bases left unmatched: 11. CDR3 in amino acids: CASSQSAGGRPLTDTQYF. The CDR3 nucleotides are TGCGCCAGCAGCCAATCAGCGGGAGGCCGCCCCCTCACAGATACGCAGTATTTT.

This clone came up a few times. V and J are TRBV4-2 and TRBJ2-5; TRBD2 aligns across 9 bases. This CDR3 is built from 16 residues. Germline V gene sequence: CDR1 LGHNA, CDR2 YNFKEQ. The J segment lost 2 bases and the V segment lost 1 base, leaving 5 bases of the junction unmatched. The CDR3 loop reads CASSQASGVGQETQYF. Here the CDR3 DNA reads TGTGCCAGCAGCCAAGCTAGCGGGGTTGGGCAAGAGACCCAGTACTTC.

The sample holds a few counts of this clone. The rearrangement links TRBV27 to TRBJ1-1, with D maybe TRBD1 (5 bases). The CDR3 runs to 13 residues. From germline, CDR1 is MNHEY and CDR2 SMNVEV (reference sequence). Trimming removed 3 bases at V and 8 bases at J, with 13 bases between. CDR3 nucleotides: TGTGCCAGCAGTTTGGGGGGAGCTTACGAAGCTTTCTTT. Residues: CASSLGGAYEAFF.

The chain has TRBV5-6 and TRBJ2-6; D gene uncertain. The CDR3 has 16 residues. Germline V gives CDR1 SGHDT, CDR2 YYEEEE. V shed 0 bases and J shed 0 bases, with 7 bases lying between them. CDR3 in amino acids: CASSLGLGSGANVLTF. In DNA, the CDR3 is TGTGCCAGCAGCTTGGGGCTAGGCTCTGGGGCCAACGTCCTGACTTTC.

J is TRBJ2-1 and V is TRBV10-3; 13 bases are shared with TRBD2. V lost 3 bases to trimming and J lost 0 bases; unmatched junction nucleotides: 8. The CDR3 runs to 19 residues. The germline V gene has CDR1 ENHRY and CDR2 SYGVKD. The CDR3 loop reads CAISERLAGGESSYNEQFF. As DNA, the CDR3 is TGTGCCATCAGTGAAAGACTAGCGGGAGGCGAGAGCTCCTACAATGAGCAGTTCTTC.

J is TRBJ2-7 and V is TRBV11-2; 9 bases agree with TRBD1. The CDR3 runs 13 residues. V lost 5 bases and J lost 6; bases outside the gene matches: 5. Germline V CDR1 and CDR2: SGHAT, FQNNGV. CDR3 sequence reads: CASSLQGAGEQYF. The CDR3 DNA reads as TGTGCCAGCAGCCTACAGGGGGCGGGCGAGCAGTACTTC. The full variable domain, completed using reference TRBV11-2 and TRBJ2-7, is EAGVAQSPRYKIIEKRQSVAFWCNPISGHATLYWYQQILGQGPKLLIQFQNNGVVDDSQLPKDRFSAERLKGVDSTLKIQPAKLEDSAVYLCASSLQGAGEQYFGPGTRLTVT.

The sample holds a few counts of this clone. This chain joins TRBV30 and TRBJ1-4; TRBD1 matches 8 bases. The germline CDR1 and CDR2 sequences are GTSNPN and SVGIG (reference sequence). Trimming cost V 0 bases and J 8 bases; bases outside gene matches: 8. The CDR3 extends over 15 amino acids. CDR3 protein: CAWSVQDRVNEKLFF. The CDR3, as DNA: TGTGCCTGGAGTGTTCAGGACAGGGTTAACGAAAAACTGTTTTTT. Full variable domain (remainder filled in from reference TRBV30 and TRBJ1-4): SQTIHQWPATLVQPVGSPLSLECTVEGTSNPNLYWYRQAAGRGLQLLFYSVGIGQISSEVPQNLSASRPQDRQFILSSKKLLLSDSGFYLCAWSVQDRVNEKLFFGSGTQLSVL.